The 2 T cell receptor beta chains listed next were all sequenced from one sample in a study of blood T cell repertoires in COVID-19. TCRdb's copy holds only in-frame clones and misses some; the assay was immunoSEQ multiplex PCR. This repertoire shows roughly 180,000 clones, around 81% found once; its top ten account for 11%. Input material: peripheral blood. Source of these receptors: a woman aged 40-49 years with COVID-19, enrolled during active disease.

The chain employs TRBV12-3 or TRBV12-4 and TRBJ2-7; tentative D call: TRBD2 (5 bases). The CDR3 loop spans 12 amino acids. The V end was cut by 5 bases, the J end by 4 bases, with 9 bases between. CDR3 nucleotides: TGTGCCAGCAGTCCCCAGCGGTACGAGCAGTACTTC. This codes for CASSPQRYEQYF.

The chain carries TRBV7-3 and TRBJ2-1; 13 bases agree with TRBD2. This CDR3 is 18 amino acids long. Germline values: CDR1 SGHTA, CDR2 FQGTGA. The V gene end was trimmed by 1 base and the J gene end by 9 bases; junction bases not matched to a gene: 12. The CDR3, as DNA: TGTGCCAGCAGCTTAAGGACTAGCGGGAGACTGATCGGCGGTGAGCAGTTCTTC. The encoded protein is CASSLRTSGRLIGGEQFF.